This record looks at one T cell receptor (beta chain) sequence and its context. Germline CDR1 is SGHDN and CDR2 is FVKESK. J gave up 4 bases and V 4 bases, and 5 bases lay outside the gene matches. This CDR3 is built from 15 residues. This record belongs to a study of blood T cell repertoires in COVID-19. Cohort allocation depended upon clinical history that participants reported. The repertoire was sequenced with immunoSEQ multiplex PCR; TCRdb's copy has only in-frame clones and lacks some. The sample records a few hundred thousand clones, approximately 90% being singletons. The chain has TRBV14 and TRBJ2-1; 9 nucleotides agree with TRBD2. This clonotype was obtained from a woman aged 40-49 years who had been exposed to COVID-19. Sequenced: PBMCs or T cells enriched from blood (not recorded which). CDR3 bases: TGTGCCAGCAGCCCAGCGGGACTAGCATACAATGAGCAGTTCTTC. Protein sequence: CASSPAGLAYNEQFF.